Shown below are 29 T cell receptor beta chains from a single sample sequenced in a study of blood T cell repertoires in COVID-19. Profiled with immunoSEQ multiplex PCR; TCRdb holds only in-frame clones, not every one. The sample contains about 140,000 clones, 65% to 80% of which appear only once. Sequencing was done on a sample of peripheral blood. These receptors were taken from a man older than 75 with acute or convalescent COVID-19.

The rearrangement uses TRBV24-1 and TRBJ2-2; a weak D match, TRBD1 (6 bases). The V and J ends lost 6 bases and 1 base respectively, with 20 bases between them. The CDR3 is 18 residues long. Per the germline V gene, CDR1 is KGHDR and CDR2 is SFDVKD. The DNA of the CDR3 is TGTGCCACCAGTTTCCCGCCACGACAGGAAAAGAACACCGGGGAGCTGTTTTTT. Translation gives CATSFPPRQEKNTGELFF.

The DNA for the CDR3 is TGTGCCAGTAGTCCCCGCCTAGGCACCGGGGAGCTGTTTTTT. It yields the protein CASSPRLGTGELFF. The chain has TRBV19 and TRBJ2-2; D not certain. Between the trimmed V and J ends, which lost 5 bases and 4 bases, there was a span of 11 bases. The CDR3 covers 14 residues. The V gene's germline CDR1 is LNHDA and CDR2 SQIVND (reference sequence).

The chain employs TRBV29-1 and TRBJ1-4; D possibly corresponds to TRBD1 (5 bases). Germline V gene lookup returns CDR1 SQVTM and CDR2 ANQGSEA. The V end lost 4 bases, the J end lost 3 bases, and 6 bases lay between the germline ends. The CDR3 is 12 residues long. CDR3 loop: CSVGGANEKLFF. CDR3 nucleotide sequence: TGCAGCGTTGGGGGGGCTAATGAAAAACTGTTTTTT.

This sequence joins TRBV2 and TRBJ2-5; the D is unclear. CDR1 is SNHLY, CDR2 FYNNEI, per germline. Trimming pared 7 bases from V and 3 bases from J, leaving 12 bases between. The CDR3 contains 13 residues. The CDR3 reads CASTGRAEETQYF. The DNA for the CDR3 is TGTGCCAGCACTGGGCGAGCAGAAGAGACCCAGTACTTC.

This clone was counted a single time. CDR3 in amino acids: CASRGAELNTGELFF. CDR3 nucleotide sequence: TGTGCCAGCAGGGGGGCCGAGCTTAACACCGGGGAGCTGTTTTTT. The chain carries TRBV7-9 and TRBJ2-2, with TRBD1 as a possible D gene (6 bases). Germline CDR1 and CDR2: SEHNR and FQNEAQ (reference sequence). The CDR3 is made up of 15 amino acids. The ends were cut back, 6 bases at V and 2 bases at J, with 13 bases in the middle.

J is TRBJ2-5 and V is TRBV27; 7 positions agree with TRBD1. The CDR3 runs to 14 residues. V lost 5 bases, J lost 2 bases, and 5 bases stayed unmatched. Per the germline V gene, CDR1 is MNHEY and CDR2 is SMNVEV (reference sequence). CDR3 protein: CASSNGRGQETQYF. The CDR3 DNA reads as TGTGCCAGCAGTAATGGCAGGGGGCAAGAGACCCAGTACTTC.

The J gene is TRBJ2-1, the V gene TRBV4-3, with D possibly TRBD1 on 6 matching bases. V lost 4 bases to trimming and J lost 9 bases, with 16 bases between them. CDR1 and CDR2 (germline): LGHNA, YSLEER. This CDR3 has 14 amino acids. CDR3: CASSRSEQGSEQFF. The CDR3 DNA is TGCGCCAGCAGCCGGTCCGAACAGGGAAGTGAGCAGTTCTTC.

This clone was observed once. The chain links TRBV11-1 to TRBJ2-2; D uncertain. This CDR3 spans 15 amino acids. Between the trimmed V and J ends, which lost 1 base and 1 base, there was a span of 7 bases. Germline CDR1 SGHAT, CDR2 FQDESV (reference sequence). CDR3 residues: CASSLGSGNTGELFF. In nucleotides, the CDR3 is TGTGCCAGCAGCTTAGGGTCGGGGAACACCGGGGAGCTGTTTTTT.

The chain uses TRBV7-2 and TRBJ2-5, with TRBD1 matching over 10 bases. The V gene end was trimmed by 4 bases and the J gene end by 5 bases; junction bases not matched to a gene: 7. The CDR3 covers 15 residues. Germline CDR1 is SGHTA and CDR2 is FQGNSA. The CDR3 loop is CASSWTGGRLETQYF. As DNA, the CDR3 is TGTGCCAGCAGCTGGACAGGGGGTAGGTTGGAGACCCAGTACTTC.

In its sample, this clone was seen a few times. This chain connects TRBV6-2 or TRBV6-3 to TRBJ1-4; TRBD1 matches 7 bases. Germline-derived CDR1 and CDR2 are MNHEY and SVGEGT. The length of the CDR3 is 15 residues. The V gene end was trimmed by 1 base and the J gene end by 2 bases; junction bases not matched to a gene: 1. The CDR3 spells CASSYLGQTNEKLFF. CDR3 DNA sequence: TGTGCCAGCAGTTACTTGGGACAGACTAATGAAAAACTGTTTTTT.

The V call is TRBV18, the J call TRBJ2-1, with 9 bases matching TRBD1. The ends lost 4 bases at V and 4 bases at J; junction bases unmatched: 11. Germline V CDR1 and CDR2: KGHSH, LQKENI. This CDR3 region has 17 residues. This CDR3 is CASSQRSPGQGYNEQFF. The DNA of the CDR3 is TGTGCCAGCTCACAGAGATCTCCGGGACAGGGATACAATGAGCAGTTCTTC. The entire variable domain, with the rest obtained from reference TRBV18 and TRBJ2-1, is as follows: NAGVMQNPRHLVRRRGQEARLRCSPMKGHSHVYWYRQLPEEGLKFMVYLQKENIIDESGMPKERFSAEFPKEGPSILRIQQVVRGDSAAYFCASSQRSPGQGYNEQFFGPGTRLTVL.

The V gene is TRBV23-1, the J gene TRBJ2-7; D might be TRBD2 (5 bases). TRBV23-1 is known as an ORF, though its function is uncertain. The CDR3 is made up of 13 amino acids. The ends were cut back, 3 bases at V and 4 bases at J, with 10 bases in the middle. The CDR3 nucleotides read TGCGCCAGCAGTCACCCGAGGGCGTACGAGCAGTACTTC. This codes for CASSHPRAYEQYF.

The rearrangement uses TRBV4-2 and TRBJ2-2, with 11 bases that match TRBD2. The CDR3 covers 16 residues. CDR1 and CDR2 (germline): LGHNA, YNFKEQ. Trimming removed 1 base from V and 3 bases from J; junction bases left unmatched: 1. The CDR3 DNA reads as TGTGCCAGCAGCCAAGTAGCGGGGGGGGACACCGGGGAGCTGTTTTTT. Protein: CASSQVAGGDTGELFF.

V gene TRBV11-3 combines with J gene TRBJ2-7; 12 bases are shared with TRBD1. V lost 5 bases and J lost 3; bases outside the gene matches: 5. Germline assignment: CDR1 SGHNT and CDR2 YENEEA. This CDR3 spans 15 amino acids. The CDR3, as DNA: TGTGCCAGCAGCCCCGGGACAGGGGGCGGCTACGAGCAGTACTTC. This translates into CASSPGTGGGYEQYF. Full variable domain (remainder filled in from reference TRBV11-3 and TRBJ2-7): EAGVVQSPRYKIIEKKQPVAFWCNPISGHNTLYWYLQNLGQGPELLIRYENEEAVDDSQLPKDRFSAERLKGVDSTLKIQPAELGDSAVYLCASSPGTGGGYEQYFGPGTRLTVT.

This chain uses TRBV6-1 with TRBJ1-5, with unresolved D. The CDR3 length is 15 residues. Looked up from germline, CDR1 is MNHNS and CDR2 is SASEGT. V was clipped by 3 bases and J by 1 base, with 10 bases between them. CDR3 in amino acids: CASSEAGGSNQPQHF. In nucleotides, the CDR3 is TGTGCCAGCAGTGAGGCAGGAGGGAGCAATCAGCCCCAGCATTTT.

The chain has TRBV2 and TRBJ1-2, with D possibly being TRBD1 (5 bases). Per the germline V gene, CDR1 is SNHLY and CDR2 is FYNNEI. This CDR3 comprises 13 residues. V was cut by 7 bases and J by 3 bases, with 12 bases left in between. CDR3 residues: CASIGHQDYGYTF. CDR3 coding DNA: TGTGCCAGCATTGGACATCAAGACTATGGCTACACCTTC. Supplemented by reference TRBV2 and TRBJ1-2, the full variable domain reads EPEVTQTPSHQVTQMGQEVILRCVPISNHLYFYWYRQILGQKVEFLVSFYNNEISEKSEIFDDQFSVERPDGSNFTLKIRSTKLEDSAMYFCASIGHQDYGYTFGSGTRLTVV.

The chain recombines TRBV5-4 with TRBJ2-2, with D perhaps TRBD2 (6 bases). The CDR3 loop spans 15 amino acids. With 6 bases removed from V and 6 bases from J, the gap between germline ends came to 18 bases. Germline CDR1 is SGHNT and CDR2 is YYREEE (reference sequence). CDR3 sequence reads: CASTPPAGGAGELFF. The CDR3 bases are TGTGCCAGCACCCCCCCGGCCGGGGGAGCCGGGGAGCTGTTTTTT.

V is TRBV24-1 and J is TRBJ1-4; D call uncertain. V was clipped by 7 bases and J by 8 bases, with 19 bases between them. The CDR3 contains 15 residues. Per germline, CDR1 KGHDR and CDR2 SFDVKD. CDR3 nucleotides: TGTGCCACCAGGCTCAGTGGGCGTGATCGGGAAAAACTGTTTTTT. Amino acid sequence: CATRLSGRDREKLFF.

V usage is TRBV29-1 and J usage is TRBJ2-3, with 13 bases identical to TRBD2. Per germline, CDR1 SQVTM and CDR2 ANQGSEA. This CDR3 spans 14 amino acids. The ends lost 5 bases at V and 3 bases at J; junction bases unmatched: 2. The CDR3 DNA reads as TGCAGCGTTCGACTAGCGGGGGGTACAGATACGCAGTATTTT. Encoded protein: CSVRLAGGTDTQYF.

The V gene is TRBV28, the J gene TRBJ1-1; 8 nucleotides match TRBD1. The junction had 7 bases not matched to a gene; V was cut back by 5 bases and J by 2 bases. The CDR3 spans 15 residues. Germline V gene sequence: CDR1 MDHEN, CDR2 SYDVKM. The CDR3 loop reads CASSRSGGLNTEAFF. The CDR3 nucleotides are TGTGCCAGCAGTCGATCAGGGGGCCTAAACACTGAAGCTTTCTTT.

The chain employs TRBV11-2 and TRBJ2-2; TRBD1 aligns across 7 bases. CDR3 size: 14 residues. Germline V gene sequence: CDR1 SGHAT, CDR2 FQNNGV. With V trimmed by 4 bases and J by 4 bases, 3 bases remained unmatched. The DNA of the CDR3 is TGTGCCAGCAGCTCAACAGGGGTCACCGGGGAGCTGTTTTTT. This codes for CASSSTGVTGELFF.

CDR3 sequence (DNA): TGTGCCATCAGTGAGGCAGGGGGCGGTCAGCCCCAGCATTTT. Protein: CAISEAGGGQPQHF. The J gene is TRBJ1-5, the V gene TRBV10-3; 8 bases map to TRBD1. V gave up 2 bases and J gave up 6 bases; unmatched junction bases: 3. Germline V gene data show CDR1 as ENHRY and CDR2 as SYGVKD. The CDR3 length is 14 residues.

The chain is built from TRBV3-1 (or the pseudogene TRBV3-2) and TRBJ2-5; D uncertain. From germline, CDR1 is LGHDT and CDR2 YNNKEL (reference sequence). The CDR3 loop spans 13 amino acids. V lost 0 bases and J lost 4, with 6 bases in between. This CDR3 reads CASSQDGRETQYF. In DNA, the CDR3 is TGTGCCAGCAGCCAAGATGGCCGAGAGACCCAGTACTTC.

The chain uses TRBV5-1 and TRBJ2-5, with 8 bases lining up with TRBD2. After removal of 7 bases from V and 5 bases from J, the junction contained 13 bases not matched to a gene. The CDR3 is made up of 15 amino acids. The germline CDR1 and CDR2 sequences are SGHRS and YFSETQ. As DNA, the CDR3 is TGCGCCAGCCGTCCAGTAGCGGGGACTTGGGAGACCCAGTACTTC. It encodes CASRPVAGTWETQYF.

The chain joins TRBV3-1 (or the pseudogene TRBV3-2) to TRBJ2-3; D call uncertain. CDR3 length equals 12 residues. Germline values: CDR1 LGHDT, CDR2 YNNKEL (reference sequence). With 4 bases removed from V and 10 bases from J, the gap between germline ends came to 12 bases. The CDR3 coding sequence is TGTGCCAGCAGCCTATCCGAAGCTCCGCAGTATTTT. This encodes CASSLSEAPQYF.

The chain links TRBV6-1 to TRBJ1-6; D is possibly TRBD1 (5 bases). The CDR3 runs 17 residues. CDR1 MNHNS and CDR2 SASEGT come from the germline V gene. V shed 1 base and J shed 2 bases, with 12 bases lying between them. CDR3 loop: CASSEERGQTYNSPLHF. The CDR3 DNA is TGTGCCAGCAGTGAAGAAAGGGGTCAGACCTATAATTCACCCCTCCACTTT.

V gene TRBV3-1 (or the pseudogene TRBV3-2) combines with J gene TRBJ2-7; D is possibly TRBD1 (5 bases). Trimming took 2 bases from V and 7 from J, leaving 6 bases between them. The V gene's germline CDR1 is LGHDT and CDR2 YNNKEL (reference sequence). CDR3 length equals 11 residues. This CDR3 reads CASSQRGEQYF. CDR3 DNA sequence: TGTGCCAGCAGCCAAAGGGGAGAGCAGTACTTC.

This sequence joins TRBV15 and TRBJ1-4; possible D gene TRBD1, 5 bases. Trimming removed 1 base from V and 7 bases from J, with 16 bases in between. This CDR3 region has 16 residues. Per the germline V gene, CDR1 is LNHNV and CDR2 is YYDKDF (reference sequence). DNA for the CDR3: TGTGCCACCAGCAGAGGGGGGGAAGGGCTTGTTGAAAAACTGTTTTTT. Translated, it gives CATSRGGEGLVEKLFF. Looking up the rest from reference TRBV15 and TRBJ1-4 gives the full variable domain: DAMVIQNPRYQVTQFGKPVTLSCSQTLNHNVMYWYQQKSSQAPKLLFHYYDKDFNNEADTPDNFQSRRPNTSFCFLDIRSPGLGDTAMYLCATSRGGEGLVEKLFFGSGTQLSVL.

This CDR3 is CASSFGGLGSYEQYF. The CDR3 DNA is TGTGCCAGCAGCTTCGGGGGGTTGGGCTCCTACGAGCAGTACTTC. The rearrangement joins TRBV5-5 to TRBJ2-7; 7 positions match TRBD2. This CDR3 spans 15 amino acids. With V trimmed by 2 bases and J by 0 bases, 5 bases remained unmatched. Germline CDR1 reads SGHKS; CDR2 reads YYEKEE (reference sequence).